The T cell receptor (beta chain) under discussion was sequenced for a study of Ad26.COV2.S vaccination and SARS-CoV-2 variants (dated by TCRdb to the early 2020s). With regard to the full study: Vaccine-arm donors came from COV1001, a multicentre, randomized, double-blind, placebo-controlled phase I-IIa trial of Ad26.COV2.S in healthy adults. Investigators remained blinded to trial group allocation during experiments and outcome assessment. TCRbeta repertoire sequencing was used to assess the specificity and breadth of SARS-CoV-2-reactive T cell receptors after Ad26.COV2.S vaccination. Trial participants were randomized into five groups of five, in which low-dose or high-dose Ad26.COV2.S was given once or twice, or placebo was given on both occasions. Ad26.COV2.S was administered intramuscularly at 5 x 10^10 or 1 x 10^11 viral particles, either as a single shot or as two shots given 56 days apart. The TCR-sequenced set comprised about 32 samples: around 20 Ad26.COV2.S vaccine recipients, 5 placebo recipients and 8 SARS-CoV-2 convalescent individuals. General study outcomes and caveats: After vaccination, substantial breadth of spike-specific CD8+ and CD4+ T cell responses was reported. The study was not powered for comparison of responses between vaccine doses or regimens. Vaccine and placebo recipients had comparable non-spike TCR breadth, which fits with the vaccine containing only spike. According to the authors, total T cell responses may have been underestimated by the TCR breadth and depth analyses. Higher spike-specific TCR breadth was observed in Ad26.COV2.S recipients than in placebo recipients (P = 0.0014).

The immunoSEQ Assay was the method used to sequence TCRbeta CDR3 regions. After extraction, genomic DNA underwent amplification by bias-controlled multiplex PCR, followed by high-throughput sequencing. Under the source paper's analysis protocol: To quantify the absolute abundance of every unique TCRbeta CDR3 region, sequences were collapsed and filtered. T cell fraction was estimated by normalization of TCRbeta template counts to usable DNA, with usable DNA being measured through amplification of reference genes present in all nucleated cells. Repertoire TCRs were annotated as SARS-CoV-2-specific by exact matching of V gene, CDR3 amino acid sequence and J gene to a known reactive TCR set. MIRA supplied the reference SARS-CoV-2 TCR set, which was filtered for enrichment in COVID-19-positive ImmuneCODE repertoires so that public or cross-reactive TCRs were removed. Using the MIRA antigens, annotated TCRs were further analysed by specific ORF or by position within an ORF. Breadth was defined as annotated unique rearrangements over total unique productive rearrangements; depth was the summed frequency of those rearrangements. TCR breadth was compared between groups using two-sided Wilcoxon rank-sum tests. TCRdb mirrors the immuneACCESS table, restricted to in-frame sequences. Some clones are absent from its copies; in checked studies, under half trace to an unresolved V gene, and the reason for the others is unknown. The V and J calls and clone size come from that table; D and trimming were worked out from the DNA. A total of 350,000 to 450,000 clones appear in this sample, around 92% of them only once. Approximately 1.7% of the sample goes to the ten largest clones.

Note on this clone: It has no known antigen specificity. The input lacks base qualities; no much larger clone sits a single base away.

Via the germline V gene, CDR1 is SGHVS and CDR2 FNYEAQ. V was cut back by 5 bases and J by 3 bases, leaving a gap of 8 bases between them. Inclusive of the bounding cysteine and phenylalanine, the CDR3 is 13 residues long. Only CDR3 DNA is held: 39 bases, read in frame from base 1. The treatment or condition label on this specimen signifies: roughly 20 received Ad26.COV2.S at low or high dose, single or two shots; about 5 received placebo; per-sample allocation not given. Repertoires of vaccine and placebo recipients were sequenced from samples taken on day 63 after the first injection. Cohort 1b enrolled around 23 adults aged 18-55 years at a single site in Boston, USA, between 29 July and 7 August 2020. Ad26.COV2.S consisted of a replication-incompetent adenovirus type 26 vector by which a prefusion-stabilized SARS-CoV-2 spike protein from the original Wuhan strain was expressed.

The V gene is TRBV7-6 and the J gene is TRBJ2-1, with the D gene call left open. The material sequenced was peripheral blood, taken in a trial of Ad26.COV2.S vaccine versus placebo. The clonotype originates from a person aged 18-60 years who received the Ad26.COV2.S COVID-19 vaccine or a placebo. The CDR3 is CASSLDGYNEQFF. The DNA reads as follows: TGTGCCAGCAGCCTGGACGGCTACAATGAGCAGTTCTTC.